This TCR beta chain is drawn from a study of blood T cell repertoires in COVID-19. Study-level background: The study drew acute and convalescent COVID-19 samples from the United States, Italy and Spain. In each case, the material was cDNA or gDNA derived from T cells, B-cell-depleted T cells, or PBMCs.

The germline CDR1 and CDR2 sequences are MNHEY and SVGAGI. The CDR3 has 14 residues. V lost 7 bases, J lost 0 bases, and 10 bases lay in between. Per the study methods: Reference gene primers were amplified, and this amplification served to estimate nucleated cell counts. Produced via immunoSEQ multiplex PCR; TCRdb's table is partial and in-frame only. V and J calls and clone size are copied from that table; D and trimming were computed from the DNA. The table records around 67,000 clones, just over 85% of them present only once. The chain uses TRBV6-5 and TRBJ1-5; D not resolved. Sequencing was done on a sample of peripheral blood. This TCR came from a woman of 80 years or more with active or convalescent COVID-19. CDR3 in amino acids: CASILTLSNQPQHF. As DNA, the CDR3 is TGTGCCAGCATCCTGACACTTAGCAATCAGCCCCAGCATTTT.